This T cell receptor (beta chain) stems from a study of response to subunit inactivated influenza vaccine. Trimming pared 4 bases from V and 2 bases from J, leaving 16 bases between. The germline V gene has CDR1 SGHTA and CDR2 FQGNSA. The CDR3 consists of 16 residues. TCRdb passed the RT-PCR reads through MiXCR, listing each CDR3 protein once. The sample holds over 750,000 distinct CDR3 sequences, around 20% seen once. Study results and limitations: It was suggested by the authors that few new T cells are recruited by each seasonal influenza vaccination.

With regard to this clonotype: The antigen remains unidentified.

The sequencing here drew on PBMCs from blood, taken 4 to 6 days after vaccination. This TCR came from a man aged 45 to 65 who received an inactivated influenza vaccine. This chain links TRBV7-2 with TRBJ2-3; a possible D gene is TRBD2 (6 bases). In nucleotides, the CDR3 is TGTGCCAGCAGCTCCTCCGGGACTCTACACACAGATACGCAGTATTTT. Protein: CASSSSGTLHTDTQYF.